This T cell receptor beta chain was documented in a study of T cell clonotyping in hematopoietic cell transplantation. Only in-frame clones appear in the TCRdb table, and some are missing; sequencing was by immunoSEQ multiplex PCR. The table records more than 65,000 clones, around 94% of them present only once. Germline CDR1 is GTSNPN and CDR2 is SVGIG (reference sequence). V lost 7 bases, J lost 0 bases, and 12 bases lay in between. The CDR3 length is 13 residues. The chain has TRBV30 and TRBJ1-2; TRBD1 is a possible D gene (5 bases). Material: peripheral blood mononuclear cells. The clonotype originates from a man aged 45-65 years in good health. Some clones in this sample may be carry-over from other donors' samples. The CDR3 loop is CASLDRTNYGYTF. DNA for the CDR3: TGTGCCTCTTTAGACAGAACTAACTATGGCTACACCTTC. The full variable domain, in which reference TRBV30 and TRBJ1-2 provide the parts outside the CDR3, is SQTIHQWPATLVQPVGSPLSLECTVEGTSNPNLYWYRQAAGRGLQLLFYSVGIGQISSEVPQNLSASRPQDRQFILSSKKLLLSDSGFYLCASLDRTNYGYTFGSGTRLTVV.